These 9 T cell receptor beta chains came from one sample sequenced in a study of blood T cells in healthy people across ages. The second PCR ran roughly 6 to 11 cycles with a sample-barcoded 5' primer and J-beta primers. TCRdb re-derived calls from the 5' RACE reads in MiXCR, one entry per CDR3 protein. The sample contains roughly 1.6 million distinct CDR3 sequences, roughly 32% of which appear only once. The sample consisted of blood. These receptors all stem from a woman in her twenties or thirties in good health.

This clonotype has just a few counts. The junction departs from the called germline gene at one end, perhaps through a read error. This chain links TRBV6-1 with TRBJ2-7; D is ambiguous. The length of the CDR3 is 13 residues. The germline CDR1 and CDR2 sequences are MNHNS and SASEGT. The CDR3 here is CVSSVDPVYEQYF. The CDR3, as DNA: TGTGTCAGCAGTGTGGATCCAGTCTACGAGCAGTACTTC.

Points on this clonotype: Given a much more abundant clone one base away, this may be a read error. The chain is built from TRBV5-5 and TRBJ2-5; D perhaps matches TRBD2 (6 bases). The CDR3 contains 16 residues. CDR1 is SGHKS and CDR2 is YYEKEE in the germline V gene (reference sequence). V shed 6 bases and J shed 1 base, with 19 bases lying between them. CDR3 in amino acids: CASIPRRAWVQETQYF. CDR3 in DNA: TGTGCCAGCATCCCTAGGAGGGCATGGGTCCAAGAGACCCAGTACTTC.

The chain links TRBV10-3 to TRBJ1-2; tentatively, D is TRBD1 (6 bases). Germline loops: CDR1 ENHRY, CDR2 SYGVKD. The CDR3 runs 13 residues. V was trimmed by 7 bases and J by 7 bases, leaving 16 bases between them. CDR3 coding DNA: TGTGCCATCACCGAGGGGGGCCTGGGTGGCTACACCTTC. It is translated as CAITEGGLGGYTF.

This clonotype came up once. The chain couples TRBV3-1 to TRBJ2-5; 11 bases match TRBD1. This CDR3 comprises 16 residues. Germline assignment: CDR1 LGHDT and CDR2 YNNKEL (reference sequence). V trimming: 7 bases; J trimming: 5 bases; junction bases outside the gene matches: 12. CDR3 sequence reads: CASTIFWTGGLETQYF. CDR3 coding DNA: TGTGCCAGCACCATATTTTGGACAGGGGGCCTGGAGACCCAGTACTTC.

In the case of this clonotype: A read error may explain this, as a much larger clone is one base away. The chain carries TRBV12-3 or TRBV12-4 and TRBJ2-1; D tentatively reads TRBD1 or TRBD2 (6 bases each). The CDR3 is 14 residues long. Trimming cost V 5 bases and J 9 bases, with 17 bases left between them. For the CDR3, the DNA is TGTGCCAGCAGTCAGGTTAGCAGGGGAGGTGAGCAGTTCTTC. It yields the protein CASSQVSRGGEQFF.

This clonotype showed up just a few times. CDR3 sequence: CASSQDQGLLSGANVLTF. In DNA, the CDR3 is TGCGCCAGCAGCCAAGATCAGGGACTTCTCTCTGGGGCCAACGTCCTGACTTTC. V and J are TRBV4-1 and TRBJ2-6; perhaps TRBD2 as D (6 bases). The germline V gene encodes CDR1 MGHRA and CDR2 YSYEKL. The CDR3 loop spans 18 amino acids. Trimming removed 0 bases from V and 0 bases from J, with 12 bases in between.

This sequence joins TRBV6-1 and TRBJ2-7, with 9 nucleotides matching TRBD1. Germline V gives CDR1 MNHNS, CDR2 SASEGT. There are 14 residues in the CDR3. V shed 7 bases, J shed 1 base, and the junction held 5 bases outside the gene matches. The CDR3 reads CASKPGTGSYEQYF. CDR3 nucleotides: TGTGCCAGCAAACCCGGGACAGGGTCCTACGAGCAGTACTTC.

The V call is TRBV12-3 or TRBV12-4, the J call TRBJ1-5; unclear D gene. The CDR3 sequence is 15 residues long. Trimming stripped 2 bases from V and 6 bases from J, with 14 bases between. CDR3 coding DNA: TGTGCCAGCAGTTTACGCCGGGTATGGGGTCAGCCCCAGCATTTT. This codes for CASSLRRVWGQPQHF.

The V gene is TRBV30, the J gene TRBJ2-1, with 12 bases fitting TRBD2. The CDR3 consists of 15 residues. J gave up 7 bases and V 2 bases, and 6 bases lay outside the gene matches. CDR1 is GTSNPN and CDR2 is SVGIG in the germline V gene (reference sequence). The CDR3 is CAWSRTSGIVNEQFF. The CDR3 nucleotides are TGTGCCTGGAGTCGGACTAGCGGGATAGTGAATGAGCAGTTCTTC.